These 14 T cell receptor beta chains were all obtained from the same sample, sequenced in a study of shared clonotypes between healthy human individuals. Measured with immunoSEQ multiplex PCR; TCRdb has only the in-frame clones, and not every one. The sample carries under 1,100,000 clones, about 75% recorded once. Sequencing was done on a sample of memory CD4+ T cells sorted from blood. The subset here: CD45RA-negative fraction. The source of these receptors is a man aged 18 to 29 in good health.

The chain combines TRBV29-1 with TRBJ2-7; 10 bases are a match to TRBD2. Trimming removed 7 bases from V and 3 bases from J; junction bases left unmatched: 6. Germline loops: CDR1 SQVTM, CDR2 ANQGSEA. The CDR3 sequence is 13 residues long. DNA of the CDR3: TGCAGCGCAAATATAGCGGGAGGCTACGAGCAGTACTTC. As protein: CSANIAGGYEQYF.

This chain joins TRBV5-6 and TRBJ2-4; 8 bases are shared with TRBD1. The germline gives CDR1 SGHDT, CDR2 YYEEEE. The CDR3 is 13 amino acids. The trim removed 5 bases at V and 7 bases at J, leaving 5 bases unmatched. CDR3 protein: CASRGTGGNIQYF. As DNA, the CDR3 is TGTGCCAGCAGAGGGACAGGAGGGAACATTCAGTACTTC.

The rearrangement links TRBV5-1 to TRBJ2-2; 10 bases are shared with TRBD1. CDR1 is SGHRS, CDR2 YFSETQ, per germline. CDR3 length: 15 residues. J was trimmed by 7 bases and V by 0 bases; bases with no gene match: 3. CDR3 DNA: TGCGCCAGCAGCTTGGCCGACAGGGGGCTCGGGGAGCTGTTTTTT. This codes for CASSLADRGLGELFF.

The J gene is TRBJ2-7, the V gene TRBV21-1; TRBD2, the table's D call, was not compared with the DNA. TRBV21-1 counts as a pseudogene. The CDR3 is 13 amino acids. The DNA for the CDR3 is TGTGCCAGCAGCAATTCGTGGCGGTACGAGCAGTACTTC. Amino acids: CASSNSWRYEQYF.

This chain links TRBV28 with TRBJ2-6; D is perhaps TRBD1 (6 bases). The CDR3 has 15 residues. With 8 bases removed from V and 4 bases from J, the gap between germline ends came to 15 bases. Germline lookup yields CDR1 MDHEN and CDR2 SYDVKM. CDR3 nucleotide sequence: TGTGCCAGCGCCCGCCAGGGGTACGGGGCCAACGTCCTGACTTTC. It yields the protein CASARQGYGANVLTF.

This chain joins TRBV5-4 and TRBJ2-3, with 10 bases aligning to TRBD2. The CDR3 spans 15 residues. The junction had 4 bases not matched to a gene; V was cut back by 1 base and J by 5 bases. Germline loops: CDR1 SGHNT, CDR2 YYREEE (reference sequence). In DNA, the CDR3 is TGTGCCAGCAGCTTGCTAGCGGGAGCCGAAGATACGCAGTATTTT. Protein sequence: CASSLLAGAEDTQYF.

Notes on this clone: This sample includes further DNA sequences coding for the same CDR3. The V and J genes are TRBV9 and TRBJ1-1, with 9 bases lining up with TRBD1. The germline gives CDR1 SGDLS, CDR2 YYNGEE. The CDR3 has 14 amino acids. V lost 1 base to trimming and J lost 2 bases; unmatched junction nucleotides: 0. CDR3 loop: CASSVTGGNTEAFF. CDR3 DNA: TGTGCCAGCAGCGTAACAGGGGGCAACACTGAAGCTTTCTTT.

The chain joins TRBV27 to TRBJ1-2; TRBD1 aligns across 8 bases. The length of the CDR3 is 14 residues. CDR1 is MNHEY and CDR2 is SMNVEV in the germline V gene (reference sequence). After removal of 6 bases from V and 8 bases from J, the junction contained 11 bases not matched to a gene. Here the CDR3 reads CASRAGTGSFGYTF. The CDR3 coding sequence is TGTGCCAGCAGGGCCGGGACAGGTTCTTTCGGCTACACCTTC.

This sequence joins TRBV7-2 and TRBJ2-2; no definite D call. From germline, CDR1 is SGHTA and CDR2 FQGNSA. Trimming took 1 base from V and 5 from J, leaving 11 bases between them. This CDR3 is built from 15 residues. The chain's CDR3 is CASSLVRGSTGELFF. As DNA, the CDR3 is TGTGCCAGCAGCTTAGTTCGTGGCAGTACCGGGGAGCTGTTTTTT.

The chain is built from TRBV6-6 and TRBJ2-4, with 7 bases fitting TRBD2. Germline V CDR1 and CDR2: MNHNY, SVGAGI (reference sequence). Germline trimming cut 7 bases from V and 8 bases from J; bases unmatched to any gene: 11. The CDR3 is 14 amino acids. The chain's CDR3 is CASTKGRGLDIQYF. The CDR3 bases are TGTGCCAGCACTAAAGGGAGGGGTCTTGACATTCAGTACTTC.

The chain links TRBV6-5 to TRBJ1-1, with D unclear. The CDR3 is made up of 12 amino acids. In germline, CDR1 is MNHEY, CDR2 SVGAGI. V lost 2 bases and J lost 12, with 13 bases in between. CDR3: CASSYDGANTFF. The CDR3 bases are TGTGCCAGCAGTTACGACGGTGCAAATACTTTCTTT.

This CDR3 is CASSPIGPQGLEGGYTF. The DNA for the CDR3 is TGTGCCAGCAGCCCGATAGGCCCCCAGGGCCTCGAGGGGGGCTACACCTTC. The chain has TRBV28 and TRBJ1-2; a weak D match, TRBD1 (5 bases). The germline gives CDR1 MDHEN, CDR2 SYDVKM. CDR3 size: 17 residues. V was clipped by 6 bases and J by 8 bases, with 28 bases between them.

The V gene is TRBV19, the J gene TRBJ2-1; D is ambiguous. CDR1 and CDR2 from the germline V gene are LNHDA and SQIVND (reference sequence). This CDR3 is built from 13 residues. V lost 6 bases, J lost 5 bases, and 11 bases lay in between. The DNA of the CDR3 is TGTGCCAGTAGCGGGCCGTACCACAATGAGCAGTTCTTC. Protein: CASSGPYHNEQFF.

V gene TRBV11-2 combines with J gene TRBJ1-1, with no clear D. The V gene's germline CDR1 is SGHAT and CDR2 FQNNGV. This CDR3 spans 16 amino acids. V was shortened by 3 bases and J by 6 bases, with 20 bases between the two germline ends. The CDR3 spells CASSLAPPKSGSEAFF. As DNA, the CDR3 is TGTGCCAGCAGCTTGGCCCCTCCCAAAAGTGGGTCTGAAGCTTTCTTT.